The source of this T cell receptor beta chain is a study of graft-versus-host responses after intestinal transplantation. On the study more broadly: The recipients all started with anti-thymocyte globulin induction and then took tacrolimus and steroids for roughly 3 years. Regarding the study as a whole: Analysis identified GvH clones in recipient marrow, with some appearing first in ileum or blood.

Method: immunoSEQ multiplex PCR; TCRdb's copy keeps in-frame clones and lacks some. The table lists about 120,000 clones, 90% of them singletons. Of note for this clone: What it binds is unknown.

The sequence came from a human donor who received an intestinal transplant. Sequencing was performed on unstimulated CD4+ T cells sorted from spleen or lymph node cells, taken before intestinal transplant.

The CDR3 DNA follows: TGTGCCAGCAGCGCGAGGGGGGGGAATAGCTATGGCTACACCTTC. Protein sequence: CASSARGGNSYGYTF. The chain links TRBV9 to TRBJ1-2; D may be TRBD1 (6 bases). Looked up from germline, CDR1 is SGDLS and CDR2 is YYNGEE. Trimming took off 3 bases at V and 4 bases at J, with 16 bases between the two ends. The CDR3 totals 15 residues.